This T cell receptor beta chain appears in the sequencing data of a study of CD8 T cells in ankylosing spondylitis (dated by TCRdb to the late 2010s). Background on the whole study: T cell receptor beta repertoires were profiled in healthy donors and ankylosing spondylitis patients so that disease-linked TCR variants could be found. The whole study cohort included 95 to 130 healthy donors and 20 to 25 ankylosing spondylitis patients. Peripheral blood samples were taken, and synovial fluid was additionally collected from ankylosing spondylitis patients. General conclusions and limits of the study: In peripheral blood, the disease-linked clones were found at relatively low frequencies and had a CD8+ phenotype. Some of the motif variants had been reported before in the synovial fluid and blood of reactive arthritis patients, a finding that suggests common disease-initiation mechanisms. According to the report, matched synovial fluid samples from ankylosing spondylitis patients were significantly enriched for the disease-linked clones. Blood from ankylosing spondylitis patients appeared to be characterized by a TCR beta motif composed of about 8 highly homologous amino acid variants.

The sequencer listed for this sample is Illumina HiSeq 2500. Quantitative 5'-RACE with molecular barcodes was the method used to prepare the TCR beta libraries. The paper's data handling went like this. A new computational method based on a probabilistic model of VDJ rearrangement was used to identify disease-linked TCR variants. TCRdb passed the public sequencing reads through fastp at Q25 and MiXCR, retaining productive beta sequences. Rows are combined by CDR3 protein, so each entry shows the most common genes and DNA. Here the V and J calls rest on TCRdb's processing, not on the authors' analysis. The sample table holds around 6,700 distinct CDR3 sequences, of which approximately 3% were seen once. The biggest ten clones account for around 40% of the sample. This clonotype is medium-sized (0.01 to 0.1%) in its sample. Which antigen it targets is not known. Base-call qualities are not available, and no considerably larger clone is one nucleotide away.

From cysteine to phenylalanine, the CDR3 is 16 amino acids long. The read is trimmed to its CDR3 DNA, 48 bases read in frame from base 1. After removal of 0 bases from V and 2 bases from J, the junction retains 3 bases not matched to a gene. Reading the germline V gene gives CDR1 SGDLS and CDR2 YYNGEE. The material sequenced was blood, either unsorted or a sorted T cell fraction (not recorded which). The V and J genes are TRBV9 and TRBJ2-3; 10 central nucleotides agree with TRBD2. The sequence derives from a female donor with ankylosing spondylitis or in good health (not recorded which). In nucleotide form, the sequence is TGTGCCAGCAGCGTAGTACTAGCGGGGACCACAGATACGCAGTATTTT. Its protein product is CASSVVLAGTTDTQYF. Here the CDR3 is joined to the reference TRBV9 and TRBJ2-3 genes, and the full variable domain is: DSGVTQTPKHLITATGQRVTLRCSPRSGDLSVYWYQQSLDQGLQFLIQYYNGEERAKGNILERFSAQQFPDLHSELNLSSLELGDSALYFCASSVVLAGTTDTQYFGPGTRLTVL.